The present entry profiles one TCR beta chain with its context. Its matching antigen is unknown. Just one base apart from a much larger clone, this may be a read error. The data derive from a study of Graves' ophthalmopathy and Graves' hyperthyroidism. The study, taken as a whole, reports: At about 69% sensitivity and roughly 72% specificity, the model predicted progression of the ophthalmopathy. Discriminating ophthalmopathy from stable hyperthyroidism, a 13-signature model attained a sensitivity of about 88% and a specificity of 81.08%.

RNA transcripts served as template for amplifying TCR beta CDR3 sequences. The authors performed first-round RT-PCR with HTBI primers and then a second-round multiplex PCR. TCRdb ran MiXCR on the multiplex PCR reads and lists one entry per CDR3 protein. The sample has 260,000 or so distinct CDR3 sequences; 45% to 55% are singletons. The CDR3 loop spans 14 amino acids. CDR1 is SGDLS, CDR2 YYNGEE, per germline. V was pared by 5 bases and J by 1 base, with 12 bases between. The receptor was isolated from an adult man with Graves' ophthalmopathy. The gene calls are TRBV9 and TRBJ1-1; D is unresolved. The material sequenced was peripheral blood. In DNA, the CDR3 is TGTGCCAGCAGTTTAGGCTCAAGGAACACTGAAGCTTTCTTT. Translated: CASSLGSRNTEAFF.